Below are 10 T cell receptor beta chains sequenced from a single sample in a study of cytomegalovirus exposure and HLA in healthy donors. The PCR used 60 Vbeta and 13 Jbeta primers. Here immunoSEQ multiplex PCR was the method, and the copy in TCRdb shows in-frame clones only, minus some. The data hold 150,000 to 200,000 clones, with 75% to 90% observed a single time. Input material: PBMCs. The receptors were sampled from a male donor in good health and CMV-seronegative.

The chain uses TRBV5-6 and TRBJ2-5; 8 bases match TRBD1. CDR1 and CDR2 (germline): SGHDT, YYEEEE. The CDR3 has 16 amino acids. Unmatched junction bases numbered 7, after V lost 1 base and J lost 2 bases. The CDR3 DNA reads as TGTGCCAGCAGCTTGCCAGGACAGGGCCCACAAGAGACCCAGTACTTC. Translation: CASSLPGQGPQETQYF. Drawing the rest from reference TRBV5-6 and TRBJ2-5, the complete variable domain is DAGVTQSPTHLIKTRGQQVTLRCSPKSGHDTVSWYQQALGQGPQFIFQYYEEEERQRGNFPDRFSGHQFPNYSSELNVNALLLGDSALYLCASSLPGQGPQETQYFGPGTRLLVL.

This clone was recorded only once. The chain uses TRBV2 and TRBJ1-3; D not resolved. With 7 bases removed from V and 0 bases from J, the gap between germline ends came to 16 bases. Germline lookup yields CDR1 SNHLY and CDR2 FYNNEI. The CDR3 runs to 16 residues. Here the CDR3 DNA reads TGTGCCAGCAACCTTCTCGAAAGCGGCTCTGGAAACACCATATATTTT. Protein: CASNLLESGSGNTIYF.

The rearrangement uses TRBV6-1 and TRBJ1-6, with no clear D. V lost 2 bases and J lost 9, with 14 bases in between. This CDR3 comprises 15 residues. The V gene's germline CDR1 is MNHNS and CDR2 SASEGT. The CDR3 region has the DNA TGTGCCAGCAGTGAAATACAAACTAGAGGTTCACCCCTCCACTTT. It translates to CASSEIQTRGSPLHF.

The chain has TRBV4-1 and TRBJ2-2; TRBD2 might be the D (6 bases). Trimming took 0 bases from V and 6 from J, leaving 11 bases between them. CDR1 and CDR2 (germline): MGHRA, YSYEKL. The CDR3 is 15 residues long. The CDR3, as DNA: TGCGCCAGCAGCCAAGATTCGGACTACTCCGGGGAGCTGTTTTTT. Encoded protein: CASSQDSDYSGELFF.

On this clone: In this CDR3 the conserved last residue, phenylalanine or tryptophan, is missing, so a read error is likely. This chain uses TRBV6-5 with TRBJ1-2; 10 positions agree with TRBD1. Germline V gives CDR1 MNHEY, CDR2 SVGAGI. The CDR3 length is 15 residues. V lost 1 base and J lost 3; bases outside the gene matches: 2. The CDR3 here is CASSYLGTGDYGYTL. For the CDR3, the DNA is TGTGCCAGCAGTTACTTGGGGACAGGGGACTATGGCTACACCCTC.

This sequence joins TRBV11-3 and TRBJ2-1, with 8 bases that match TRBD1. Germline CDR1 is SGHNT and CDR2 is YENEEA. This CDR3 region has 16 residues. With V trimmed by 5 bases and J by 8 bases, 14 bases remained unmatched. The CDR3 here is CASSGASGQGIDEQFF. The CDR3 nucleotides read TGTGCCAGCAGCGGGGCGTCAGGACAGGGTATCGATGAGCAGTTCTTC.

The CDR3 loop is CASSLDLGVGEQFF. CDR3 sequence (DNA): TGTGCCAGCAGCTTAGACTTAGGGGTTGGTGAGCAGTTCTTC. This chain joins TRBV11-2 and TRBJ2-1; the D gene is possibly TRBD1 (5 bases). Per germline, CDR1 SGHAT and CDR2 FQNNGV. CDR3 length equals 14 residues. Trimming removed 0 bases at V and 9 bases at J, with 12 bases between.

The V gene is TRBV19, the J gene TRBJ1-5, with a tentative D call TRBD1 (5 bases). Germline CDR1 and CDR2: LNHDA and SQIVND (reference sequence). Trimming left V 7 bases short and J 6 bases short, with 22 bases between. The length of the CDR3 is 16 residues. CDR3 sequence: CASTEPARAGTQPQHF. DNA for the CDR3: TGTGCCAGTACCGAACCGGCCAGGGCGGGGACTCAGCCCCAGCATTTT.

V usage is TRBV7-2 and J usage is TRBJ1-1, with D possibly TRBD1 on 5 matching bases. In germline, CDR1 is SGHTA, CDR2 FQGNSA. Trimming pared 2 bases from V and 5 bases from J, leaving 12 bases between. The CDR3 is 14 residues long. CDR3 in amino acids: CASSLLSGETEAFF. The CDR3 coding sequence is TGTGCCAGCAGCTTATTGTCGGGGGAAACTGAAGCTTTCTTT.

The chain is built from TRBV18 and TRBJ2-1, with D hard to call. CDR3 size: 12 residues. The V gene's germline CDR1 is KGHSH and CDR2 LQKENI. The germline V and J ends were trimmed by 1 base and 5 bases, with 3 bases remaining between them. This chain's CDR3 is CASSPLDNEQFF. The CDR3 DNA follows: TGTGCCAGCTCACCACTAGACAATGAGCAGTTCTTC.